The clone carrying this TCR beta chain has a count of ten or more. The data were obtained in a study of blood T cell repertoires in COVID-19. The table came from immunoSEQ multiplex PCR; TCRdb's copy has only in-frame clones and leaves some out. The sample holds around 120,000 clones, about 80% seen once. V shed 2 bases and J shed 3 bases, with 6 bases lying between them. Per germline, CDR1 WSHSY and CDR2 SAAADI. The CDR3 length is 13 residues. The J gene is TRBJ2-3, the V gene TRBV10-2; D perhaps matches TRBD1 (5 bases). Sequencing input: peripheral blood. The sequence derives from a man aged 65-85 years with active or convalescent COVID-19. The CDR3, as DNA: TGCGCCAGCAGTGAGAGGGGTACAGATACGCAGTATTTT. Protein sequence: CASSERGTDTQYF.